These 11 T cell receptor beta chains originate from one sample sequenced in a study of liver allograft versus peripheral blood T cells. Study background: Liver transplant recipients had T cell receptor repertoires compared between transplanted liver and peripheral blood.

Each CDR3 protein gets one entry after TCRdb re-called the reads with MiXCR. The sample lists 3,400 or so distinct CDR3 sequences; approximately 14% were seen once. These receptors came from a human patient who had a liver transplant. A subset of T cells may come from the graft donor.

The chain links TRBV20-1 to TRBJ2-3, with 7 bases fitting TRBD2. CDR3 length equals 15 residues. The germline V gene encodes CDR1 DFQATT and CDR2 SNEGSKA (reference sequence). J was trimmed by 2 bases and V by 6 bases; bases with no gene match: 11. CDR3 nucleotide sequence: TGCAGTGCACGACCTGGGGGGGGGAACACAGATACGCAGTATTTT. It codes for CSARPGGGNTDTQYF.

In this sample, this clonotype is medium-sized (0.01 to 0.1%). This chain connects TRBV6-6 to TRBJ1-2; a possible D gene is TRBD1 (5 bases). The germline V gene has CDR1 MNHNY and CDR2 SVGAGI (reference sequence). Trimming took off 4 bases at V and 3 bases at J, with 12 bases between the two ends. The CDR3 extends over 14 amino acids. The CDR3 is CASSFLGTDYGYTF. The DNA for the CDR3 is TGTGCCAGCAGTTTTCTCGGGACGGACTATGGCTACACCTTC.

The sample holds a few counts of this clonotype. The chain has TRBV20-1 and TRBJ1-5, with 10 bases matching TRBD1. Germline V gene lookup returns CDR1 DFQATT and CDR2 SNEGSKA (reference sequence). J lost 1 base, V lost 6 bases, and 6 bases had no gene match. The CDR3 totals 15 residues. The CDR3 is CSARQGAGSNQPQHF. For the CDR3, the DNA is TGCAGTGCCCGACAGGGGGCGGGAAGCAATCAGCCCCAGCATTTT.

The chain carries TRBV3-1 and TRBJ1-6, with TRBD1 matching over 7 bases. Germline V gene lookup returns CDR1 LGHDT and CDR2 YNNKEL (reference sequence). After removal of 4 bases from V and 6 bases from J, the junction contained 9 bases not matched to a gene. CDR3 length equals 16 residues. CDR3 in DNA: TGTGCCAGCAGCCCCCGAAGGGACAGTCTTAATTCACCCCTCCACTTT. Translated, it gives CASSPRRDSLNSPLHF. The full variable domain, its missing parts supplied by reference TRBV3-1 and TRBJ1-6, is DTAVSQTPKYLVTQMGNDKSIKCEQNLGHDTMYWYKQDSKKFLKIMFSYNNKELIINETVPNRFSPKSPDKAHLNLHINSLELGDSAVYFCASSPRRDSLNSPLHFGNGTRLTVT.

By share, this clonotype ranks as medium-sized. The V gene is TRBV6-1, the J gene TRBJ1-1, with TRBD1 identical over 12 bases. The V gene end was trimmed by 7 bases and the J gene end by 3 bases; junction bases not matched to a gene: 6. The length of the CDR3 is 15 residues. CDR1 and CDR2 from the germline V gene are MNHNS and SASEGT. CDR3 DNA sequence: TGTGCCAGCATTGGGACAGGGGGCATTCACACTGAAGCTTTCTTT. Its protein product is CASIGTGGIHTEAFF.

The V and J genes are TRBV9 and TRBJ1-3; D possibly corresponds to TRBD1 (6 bases). The CDR3 runs 14 residues. Germline values: CDR1 SGDLS, CDR2 YYNGEE. V was cut by 4 bases and J by 6 bases, with 14 bases left in between. The DNA of the CDR3 is TGTGCCAGCAGCTCAGGGGACTGTGAAAACACCATATATTTT. Residues: CASSSGDCENTIYF.

This clonotype was seen a few times. This chain's CDR3 is CASSPGGGANEKLFF. The CDR3 DNA is TGTGCCAGCAGTCCCGGAGGGGGGGCTAATGAAAAACTGTTTTTT. V usage is TRBV28 and J usage is TRBJ1-4; TRBD1 is a possible D gene (6 bases). V was cut by 5 bases and J by 3 bases, with 13 bases left in between. This CDR3 is 15 amino acids long. CDR1 and CDR2 (germline): MDHEN, SYDVKM. Variable domain in full (rest from reference TRBV28 and TRBJ1-4): DVKVTQSSRYLVKRTGEKVFLECVQDMDHENMFWYRQDPGLGLRLIYFSYDVKMKEKGDIPEGYSVSREKKERFSLILESASTNQTSMYLCASSPGGGANEKLFFGSGTQLSVL.

The rearrangement joins TRBV5-4 to TRBJ2-7; 10 bases map to TRBD2. Trimming removed 1 base from V and 7 bases from J; junction bases left unmatched: 5. The CDR3 is 14 amino acids. The germline V gene encodes CDR1 SGHNT and CDR2 YYREEE (reference sequence). The CDR3: CASSLPLAGVEQYF. In DNA form, the CDR3 reads TGTGCCAGCAGCTTGCCGCTAGCGGGAGTTGAGCAGTACTTC.

This clonotype ranks as medium-sized. This chain joins TRBV19 and TRBJ2-3; the D gene is possibly TRBD2 (6 bases). Trimming left V 1 base short and J 4 bases short, with 6 bases between. The CDR3 covers 13 residues. Germline V gene lookup returns CDR1 LNHDA and CDR2 SQIVND (reference sequence). CDR3 loop: CASSIGLADTQYF. The CDR3 bases are TGTGCCAGTAGTATAGGACTAGCAGATACGCAGTATTTT.

Details on this clonotype: A far larger clone is a single base away, which makes a read error likely. J is TRBJ2-2 and V is TRBV6-2 or TRBV6-3; D is unresolved. The CDR3 has 16 residues. Trimming cost V 5 bases and J 3 bases, with 16 bases left between them. Germline V gene lookup returns CDR1 MNHEY and CDR2 SVGEGT. The CDR3: CASSKYGGSHTGELFF. The DNA of the CDR3 is TGTGCCAGCAGTAAATACGGTGGCAGTCACACCGGGGAGCTGTTTTTT.

This chain connects TRBV5-4 to TRBJ1-1, with D uncertain. V lost 5 bases, J lost 7 bases, and 9 bases lay in between. The CDR3 loop spans 11 amino acids. Germline CDR1 SGHNT, CDR2 YYREEE (reference sequence). The CDR3 reads CASSFNYEAFF. The CDR3 DNA follows: TGTGCCAGCAGTTTTAATTATGAAGCTTTCTTT.